Sequencing of this T cell receptor beta chain was carried out in a study of blood T cells in healthy people across ages (dated by TCRdb to the mid-2010s). With regard to the full study: Template switching captured roughly one uniquely barcoded TCR beta cDNA molecule per two T cells in model experiments. Using deep sequencing normalized with unique cDNA molecular identifiers, the study measured how TCR beta repertoire diversity changes with age. The donors were divided into four age groups: young (average 16 years), middle-aged (roughly 40), aged (roughly 66) and long-lived (more than 75). Donors of different ages were randomly distributed across sequencing lanes to avoid experimental bias. Two additional independent replicas of 1 million unique cDNA reads from the same blood draw were analyzed for two donors (one aged 18 to 30 and one aged 80 or older). General conclusions and limits of the study: Because the CMV infection status of the donors was unknown, age-related changes in expanded clonotypes may potentially have been confounded. Observed TCR beta diversity per million T cells fell roughly linearly with age, and a significant reduction was already apparent by age around 40. Compared with the aged group, more naive CD4+ T cells, fewer expanded clones and increased TCR diversity were shown by the long-lived group, suggesting age selection. A strong correlation was found between observed TCR beta diversity and the percentage of naive T cells measured by flow cytometry. Since profiling was done on bulk unsorted PBMCs, naive and antigen-experienced compartments could not be conclusively compared. Estimates of total diversity based on one million sequenced T cells were regarded as lower bounds and as underestimates.

V and J lose 0 bases and 9 bases, and a span of 9 bases separates them. The germline V gene specifies LGHNA as CDR1 and YSLEER as CDR2. CDR3 length: 13 amino acids, cysteine to phenylalanine. Solely the CDR3 DNA is kept, with 39 bases framed from the first base. The sample holds a few counts of this clonotype. This receptor's antigen is unknown. No base qualities exist here, and no much larger clone lies one base off it. Donors were roughly 40 systemically healthy Caucasian individuals from Russia aged roughly 6 to 90 years. Each donor gave 8 to 10 milliliters of peripheral blood, drawn into EDTA-treated Vacutainer tubes. PBMCs were isolated by Ficoll-Paque density-gradient centrifugation, with at least 7 million obtained per sample. Total RNA, at least 6 micrograms per sample, was extracted from PBMCs with Trizol reagent. The percentages of naive CD45RAhigh/CD27high T cells were determined by flow cytometry on a PBMC aliquot from every donor.

The library was built by means of 5' RACE. TCRdb records Illumina HiSeq 2500 as the sequencer. The second PCR ran for about 7 to 11 cycles and used a J-beta primer mix along with a sample-barcoded 5' primer. Each TCR beta cDNA molecule received a unique molecular identifier from a template-switch 5' adaptor carrying 12 random nucleotides. Each sample yielded at least 3 million CDR3-containing paired-end reads. First-strand cDNA was synthesized from all RNA with the Mint cDNA synthesis kit, primed by a TRBC-specific oligonucleotide. Following uracil-DNA glycosylase treatment, a first 18-cycle PCR with universal primers M1SS and BC2_uni_R was performed on all cDNA. The authors' pipeline ran thus. Each sample was normalized by randomly selecting 1 million high-quality reads, each carrying a distinct molecular identifier. Reads with shared molecular identifiers were discarded instead of being binned into consensus sequences. CDR3 identification, clonotype clustering and error correction used MiTCR with a Q25 quality threshold and the strictest error-elimination algorithm. Lower-bound total TCR beta diversity was estimated with a nonparametric unseen species model using Euler transformation. TCRdb reworked the public reads: Q25 trimming with fastp, MiXCR clone assembly, productive beta chains retained. Rows matching on CDR3 protein sequence are summarized as one entry with the most common DNA and genes. TCRdb, not the authors, supplied the V and J calls. This sample holds 550,000 to 700,000 distinct CDR3 sequences; 27% were observed only once. The ten largest make up around a sixth of the sample.

This TCR was sampled from a woman in her 70s in good health. Sample: blood. This sequence uses TRBV4-3 and TRBJ1-5; a confident D gene designation cannot be given. The DNA sequence follows: TGCGCCAGCAGCCAAGATCTGGCGGGGCCCCAGCATTTT. Its protein is CASSQDLAGPQHF.